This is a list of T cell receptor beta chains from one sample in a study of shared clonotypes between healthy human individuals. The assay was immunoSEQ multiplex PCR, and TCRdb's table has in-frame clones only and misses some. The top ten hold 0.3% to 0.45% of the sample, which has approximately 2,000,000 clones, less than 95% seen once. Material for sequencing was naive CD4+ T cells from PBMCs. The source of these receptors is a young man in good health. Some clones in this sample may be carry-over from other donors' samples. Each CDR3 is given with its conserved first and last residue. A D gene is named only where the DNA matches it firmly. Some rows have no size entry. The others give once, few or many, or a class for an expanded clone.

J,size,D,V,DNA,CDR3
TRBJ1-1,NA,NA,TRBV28,TGTGCCAGCAGTTTAGCGGCGAACACTGAAGCTTTCTTT,CASSLAANTEAFF
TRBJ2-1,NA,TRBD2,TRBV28,TGTGCCAGCAGTTCGAACAGACTAGCGGGAGTATTTCATGAGCAGTTCTTC,CASSSNRLAGVFHEQFF
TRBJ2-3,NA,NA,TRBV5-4,TGTGCCAGCAGCCCGGGACTTAGCACAGATACGCAGTATTTT,CASSPGLSTDTQYF
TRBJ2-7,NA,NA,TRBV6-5,TGTGCCAGCAGTTACTCGAGTAGGGCCGGGGAGCAGTACTTC,CASSYSSRAGEQYF
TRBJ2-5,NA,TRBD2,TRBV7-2,TGTGCCAGCAGCCCGTCGACTAGCCGCATCTCTGGAGAGACCCAGTACTTC,CASSPSTSRISGETQYF
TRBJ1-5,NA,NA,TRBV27,TGTGCCAGCAGGCCTTCGGGTGGCTCCGGGGGCAATCAGCCCCAGCATTTT,CASRPSGGSGGNQPQHF
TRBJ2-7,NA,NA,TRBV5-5,TGTGCCAGCAGCTTGTTCCCAGGGTGGAACCTCTTC,CASSLFPGWNLF
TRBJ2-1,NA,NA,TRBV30,TGTGCCTGGAGTGTAAAGGGTTACAACTACAATGAGCAGTTCTTC,CAWSVKGYNYNEQFF
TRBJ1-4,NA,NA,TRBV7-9,TGTGCCAGCAGCTTAGCGTTGGGTAATGAAAAACTGTTTTTT,CASSLALGNEKLFF
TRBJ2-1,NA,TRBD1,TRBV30,TGTGCCTTCCCCGGCCGACAGGGGCTTAGCTCCTACAATGAGCAGTTCTTC,CAFPGRQGLSSYNEQFF
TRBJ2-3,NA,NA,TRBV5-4,TGTGCCAGCAGCTTGGCCCCCCGGGCCCAAAGCACAGATACGCAGTATTTT,CASSLAPRAQSTDTQYF
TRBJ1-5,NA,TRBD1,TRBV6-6,TGTGCCAGCAGTCTAAACAGGGGGGTGAATCAGCCCCAGCATTTT,CASSLNRGVNQPQHF
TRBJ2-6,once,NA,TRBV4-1,TGCGCCAGCAGACACAACTCTGGGGCCAACGTCCTGACTTTC,CASRHNSGANVLTF
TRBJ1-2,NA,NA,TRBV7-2,TGTGCCAGCAGCTACTCACCGAGGGCCTATGGCTACACCTTC,CASSYSPRAYGYTF
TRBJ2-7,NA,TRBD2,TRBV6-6,TGTGCCAGCAGTTACCCCCTAGCGGGCTCCTACGAGCAGTACTTC,CASSYPLAGSYEQYF
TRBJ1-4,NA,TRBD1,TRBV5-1,TGCGCCAGCAGACGGACAGGGGGAGGTGGTGAAAAACTGTTTTTT,CASRRTGGGGEKLFF
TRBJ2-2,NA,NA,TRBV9,TGTGCCAGCAGCAAAAGTCTGGAGCTAGCTAGGGACACCGGGGAGCTGTTTTTT,CASSKSLELARDTGELFF
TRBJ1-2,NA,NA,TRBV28,TGTGCCAGCAGTTCCTCTCCAGGCTACACCTTC,CASSSSPGYTF
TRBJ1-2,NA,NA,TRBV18,TGTGCCAGCTCACCGTTATCTAGGGGGACGGAAGGCTACACCTTC,CASSPLSRGTEGYTF
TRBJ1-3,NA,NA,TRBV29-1,TGCAGCGTTGAACTGGGTGGAAACACCATATATTTT,CSVELGGNTIYF